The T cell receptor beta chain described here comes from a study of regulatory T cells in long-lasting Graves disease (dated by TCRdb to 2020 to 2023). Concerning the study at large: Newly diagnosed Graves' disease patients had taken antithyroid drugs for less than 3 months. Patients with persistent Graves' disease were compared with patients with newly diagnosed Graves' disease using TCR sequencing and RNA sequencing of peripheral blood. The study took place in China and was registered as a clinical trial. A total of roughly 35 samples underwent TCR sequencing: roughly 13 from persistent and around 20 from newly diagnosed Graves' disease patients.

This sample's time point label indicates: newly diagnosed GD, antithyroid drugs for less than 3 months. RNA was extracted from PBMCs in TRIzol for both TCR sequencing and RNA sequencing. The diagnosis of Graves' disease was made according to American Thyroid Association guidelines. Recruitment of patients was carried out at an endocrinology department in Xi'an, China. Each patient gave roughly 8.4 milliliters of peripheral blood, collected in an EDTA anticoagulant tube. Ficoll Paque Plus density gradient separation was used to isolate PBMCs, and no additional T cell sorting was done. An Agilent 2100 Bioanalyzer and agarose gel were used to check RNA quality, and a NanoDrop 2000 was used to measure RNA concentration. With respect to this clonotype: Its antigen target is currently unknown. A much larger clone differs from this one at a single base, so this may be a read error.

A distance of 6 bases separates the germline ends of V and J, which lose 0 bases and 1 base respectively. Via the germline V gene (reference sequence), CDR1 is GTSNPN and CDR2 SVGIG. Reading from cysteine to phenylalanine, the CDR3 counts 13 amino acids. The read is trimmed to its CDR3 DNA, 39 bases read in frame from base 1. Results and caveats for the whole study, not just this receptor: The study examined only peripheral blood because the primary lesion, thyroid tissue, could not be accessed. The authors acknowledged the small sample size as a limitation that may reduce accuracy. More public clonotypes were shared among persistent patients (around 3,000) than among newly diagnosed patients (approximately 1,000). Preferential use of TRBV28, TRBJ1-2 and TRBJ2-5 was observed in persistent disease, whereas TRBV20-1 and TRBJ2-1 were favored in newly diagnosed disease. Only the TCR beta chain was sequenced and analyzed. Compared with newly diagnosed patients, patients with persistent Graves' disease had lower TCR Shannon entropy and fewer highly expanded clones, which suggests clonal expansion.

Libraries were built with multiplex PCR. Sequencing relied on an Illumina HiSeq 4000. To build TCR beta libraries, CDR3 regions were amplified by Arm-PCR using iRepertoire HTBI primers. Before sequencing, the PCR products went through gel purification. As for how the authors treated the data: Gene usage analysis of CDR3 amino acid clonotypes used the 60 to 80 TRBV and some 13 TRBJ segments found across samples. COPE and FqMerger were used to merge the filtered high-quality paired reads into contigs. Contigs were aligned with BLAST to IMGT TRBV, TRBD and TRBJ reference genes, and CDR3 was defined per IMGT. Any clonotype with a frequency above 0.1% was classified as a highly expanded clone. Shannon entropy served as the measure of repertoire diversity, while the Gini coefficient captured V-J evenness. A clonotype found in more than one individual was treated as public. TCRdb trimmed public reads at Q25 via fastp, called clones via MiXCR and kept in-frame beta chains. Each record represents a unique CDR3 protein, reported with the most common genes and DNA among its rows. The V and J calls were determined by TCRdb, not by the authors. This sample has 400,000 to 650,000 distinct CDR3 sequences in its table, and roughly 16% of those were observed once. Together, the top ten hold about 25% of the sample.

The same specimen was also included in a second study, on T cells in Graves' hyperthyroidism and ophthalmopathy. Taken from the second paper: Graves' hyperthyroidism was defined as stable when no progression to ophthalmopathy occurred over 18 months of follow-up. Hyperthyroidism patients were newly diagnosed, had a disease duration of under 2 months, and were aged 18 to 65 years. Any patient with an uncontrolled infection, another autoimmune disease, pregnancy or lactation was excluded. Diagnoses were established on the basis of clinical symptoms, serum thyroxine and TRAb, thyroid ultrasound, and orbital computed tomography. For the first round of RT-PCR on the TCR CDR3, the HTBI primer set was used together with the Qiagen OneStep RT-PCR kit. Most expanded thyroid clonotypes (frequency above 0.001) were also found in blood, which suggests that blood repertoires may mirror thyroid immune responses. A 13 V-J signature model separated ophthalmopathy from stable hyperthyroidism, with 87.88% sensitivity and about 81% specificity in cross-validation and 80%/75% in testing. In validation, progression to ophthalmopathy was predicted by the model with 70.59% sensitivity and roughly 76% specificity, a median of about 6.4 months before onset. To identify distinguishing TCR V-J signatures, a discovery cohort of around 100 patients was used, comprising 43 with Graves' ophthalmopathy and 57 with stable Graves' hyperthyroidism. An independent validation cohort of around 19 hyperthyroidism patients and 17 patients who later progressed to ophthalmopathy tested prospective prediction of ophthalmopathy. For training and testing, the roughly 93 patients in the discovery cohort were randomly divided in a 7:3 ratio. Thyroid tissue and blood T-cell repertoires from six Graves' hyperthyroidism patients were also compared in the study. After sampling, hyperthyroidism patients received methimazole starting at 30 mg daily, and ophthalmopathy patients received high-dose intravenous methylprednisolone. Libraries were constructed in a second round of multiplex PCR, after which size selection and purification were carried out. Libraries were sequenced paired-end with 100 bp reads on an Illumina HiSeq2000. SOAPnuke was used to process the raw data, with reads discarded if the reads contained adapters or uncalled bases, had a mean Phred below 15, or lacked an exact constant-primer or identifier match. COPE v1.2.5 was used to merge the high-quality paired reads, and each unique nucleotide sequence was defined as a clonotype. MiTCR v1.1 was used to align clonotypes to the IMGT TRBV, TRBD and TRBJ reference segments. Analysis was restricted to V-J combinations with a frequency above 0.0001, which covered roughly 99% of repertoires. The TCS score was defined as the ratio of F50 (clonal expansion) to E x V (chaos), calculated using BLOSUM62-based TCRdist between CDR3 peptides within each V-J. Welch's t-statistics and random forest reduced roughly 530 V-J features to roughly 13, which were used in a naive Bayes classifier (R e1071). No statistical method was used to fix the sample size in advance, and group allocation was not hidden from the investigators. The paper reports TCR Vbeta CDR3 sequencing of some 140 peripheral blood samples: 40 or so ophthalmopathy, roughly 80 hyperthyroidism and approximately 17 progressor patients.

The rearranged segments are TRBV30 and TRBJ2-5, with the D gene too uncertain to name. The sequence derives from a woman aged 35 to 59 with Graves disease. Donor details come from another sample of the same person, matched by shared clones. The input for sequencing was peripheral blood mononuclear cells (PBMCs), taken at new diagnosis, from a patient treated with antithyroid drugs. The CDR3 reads CAWSVGSQETQYF. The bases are TGTGCCTGGAGTGTTGGTTCCCAAGAGACCCAGTACTTC.